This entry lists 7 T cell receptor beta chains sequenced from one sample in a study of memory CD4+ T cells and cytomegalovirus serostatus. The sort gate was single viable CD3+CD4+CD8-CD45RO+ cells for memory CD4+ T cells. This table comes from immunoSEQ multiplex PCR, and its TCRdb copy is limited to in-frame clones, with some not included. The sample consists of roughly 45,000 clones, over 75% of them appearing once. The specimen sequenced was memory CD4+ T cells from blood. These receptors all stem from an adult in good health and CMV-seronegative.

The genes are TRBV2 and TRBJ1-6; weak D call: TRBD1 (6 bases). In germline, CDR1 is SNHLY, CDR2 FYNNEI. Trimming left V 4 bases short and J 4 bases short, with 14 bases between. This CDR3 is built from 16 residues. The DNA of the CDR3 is TGTGCCAGCAGTGGACAGGCCCCGGGTTATAATTCACCCCTCCACTTT. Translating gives CASSGQAPGYNSPLHF.

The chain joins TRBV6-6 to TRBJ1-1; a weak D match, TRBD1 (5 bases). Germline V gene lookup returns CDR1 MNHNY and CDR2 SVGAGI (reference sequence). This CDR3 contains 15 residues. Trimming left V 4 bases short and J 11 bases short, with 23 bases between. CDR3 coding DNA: TGTGCCAGCAGTTCTCTCCGGGACGAAGGGATCAGGGCTTTCTTT. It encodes CASSSLRDEGIRAFF.

CDR3 bases: TGTGCCAGCAGCTTACGGGGGCTAGTAAACAATGAGCAGTTCTTC. This translates into CASSLRGLVNNEQFF. The chain joins TRBV7-9 to TRBJ2-1; the D call may be TRBD1 or TRBD2 (6 bases each). This CDR3 comprises 15 residues. Germline values: CDR1 SEHNR, CDR2 FQNEAQ (reference sequence). V shed 2 bases and J shed 5 bases, with 13 bases lying between them.

CDR3 loop: CASSSLIWTGSTDTQYF. In nucleotides, the CDR3 is TGTGCCAGCAGTTCTCTGATTTGGACAGGGAGCACAGATACGCAGTATTTT. The rearrangement uses TRBV27 and TRBJ2-3; the match to TRBD1 covers 8 bases. CDR3 size: 17 residues. The J segment lost 0 bases and the V segment lost 4 bases, leaving 9 bases of the junction unmatched. Germline assignment: CDR1 MNHEY and CDR2 SMNVEV (reference sequence).

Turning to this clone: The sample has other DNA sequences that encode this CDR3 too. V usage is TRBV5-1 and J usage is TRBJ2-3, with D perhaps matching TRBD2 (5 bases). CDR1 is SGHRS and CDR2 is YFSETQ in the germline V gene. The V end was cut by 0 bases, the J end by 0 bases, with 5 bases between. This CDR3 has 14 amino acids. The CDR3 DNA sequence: TGCGCCAGCAGCTTGGGGACTAGCACAGATACGCAGTATTTT. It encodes CASSLGTSTDTQYF.

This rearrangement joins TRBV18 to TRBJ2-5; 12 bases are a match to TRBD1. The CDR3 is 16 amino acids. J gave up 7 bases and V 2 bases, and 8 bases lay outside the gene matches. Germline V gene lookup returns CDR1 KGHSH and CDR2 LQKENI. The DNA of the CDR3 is TGTGCCAGCTCACCAACCGGGACAGGGGGCTCGGGGACCCAGTACTTC. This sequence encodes CASSPTGTGGSGTQYF.

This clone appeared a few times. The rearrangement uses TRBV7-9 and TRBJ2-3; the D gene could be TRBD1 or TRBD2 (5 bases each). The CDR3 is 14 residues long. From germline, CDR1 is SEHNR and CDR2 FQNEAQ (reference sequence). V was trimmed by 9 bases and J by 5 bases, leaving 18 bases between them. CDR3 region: CARVALAGLDTQYF. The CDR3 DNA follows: TGTGCCAGGGTTGCGCTAGCAGGGTTAGATACGCAGTATTTT.